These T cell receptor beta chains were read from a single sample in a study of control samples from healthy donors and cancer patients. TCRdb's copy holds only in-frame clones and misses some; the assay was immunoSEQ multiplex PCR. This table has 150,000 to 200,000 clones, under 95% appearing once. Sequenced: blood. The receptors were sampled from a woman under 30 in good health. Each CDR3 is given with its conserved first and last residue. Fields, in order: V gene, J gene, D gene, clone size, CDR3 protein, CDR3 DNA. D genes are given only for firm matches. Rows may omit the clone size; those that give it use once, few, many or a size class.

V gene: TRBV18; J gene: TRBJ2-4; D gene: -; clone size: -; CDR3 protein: CASSREGAKNIQYF; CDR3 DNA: TGTGCCAGCTCACGCGAGGGAGCCAAAAACATTCAGTACTTC
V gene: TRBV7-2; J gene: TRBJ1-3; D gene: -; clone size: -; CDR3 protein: CASSLVRGGNTIYF; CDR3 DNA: TGTGCCAGCAGCTTAGTGAGGGGGGGAAACACCATATATTTT
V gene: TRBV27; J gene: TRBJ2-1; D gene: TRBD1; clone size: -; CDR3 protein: CASSLWTGNEQFF; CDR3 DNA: TGTGCCAGCAGTTTATGGACAGGCAATGAGCAGTTCTTC
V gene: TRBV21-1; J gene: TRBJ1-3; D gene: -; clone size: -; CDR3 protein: CASSKVSVESGNTIYF; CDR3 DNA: TGTGCCAGCAGCAAAGTGAGTGTTGAGTCTGGAAACACCATATATTTT
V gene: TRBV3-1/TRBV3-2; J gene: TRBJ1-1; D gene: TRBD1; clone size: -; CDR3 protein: CASSQTGTEAFF; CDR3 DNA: TGTGCCAGCAGCCAGACAGGGACTGAAGCTTTCTTT
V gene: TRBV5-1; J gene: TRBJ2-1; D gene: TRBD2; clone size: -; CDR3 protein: CASHALAGSFNEQFF; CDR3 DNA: TGCGCCAGCCACGCCTTAGCGGGGAGCTTCAATGAGCAGTTCTTC
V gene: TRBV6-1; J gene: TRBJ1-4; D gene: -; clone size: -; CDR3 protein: CASSDRGRSSEKLFF; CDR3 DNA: TGTGCCAGCAGTGACAGGGGACGCAGCAGTGAAAAACTGTTTTTT
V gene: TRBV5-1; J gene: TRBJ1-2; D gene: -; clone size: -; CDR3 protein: CASSPGRGINPGYGYTF; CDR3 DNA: TGCGCCAGCAGCCCAGGAAGGGGGATAAACCCGGGGTATGGCTACACCTTC
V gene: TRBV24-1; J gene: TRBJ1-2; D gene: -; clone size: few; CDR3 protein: CATSDWTGLGYTF; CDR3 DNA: TGTGCCACCAGTGATTGGACCGGCCTCGGCTACACCTTC
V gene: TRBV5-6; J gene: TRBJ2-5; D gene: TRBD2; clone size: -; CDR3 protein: CASRHRRGGMETQYF; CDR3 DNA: TGTGCCAGCAGACATCGGCGGGGGGGAATGGAGACCCAGTACTTC
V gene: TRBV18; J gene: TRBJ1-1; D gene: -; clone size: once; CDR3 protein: CASNRENTEAFF; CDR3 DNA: TGTGCCTCCAATCGGGAGAACACTGAAGCTTTCTTT
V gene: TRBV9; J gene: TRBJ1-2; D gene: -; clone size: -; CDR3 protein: CASSVGPSVYGYTF; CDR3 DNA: TGTGCCAGCAGCGTAGGCCCAAGTGTGTATGGCTACACCTTC
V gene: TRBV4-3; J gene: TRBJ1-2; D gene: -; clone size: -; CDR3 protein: CASSHSGGRGYTF; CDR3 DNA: TGCGCCAGCAGCCACTCCGGGGGCCGGGGCTACACCTTC
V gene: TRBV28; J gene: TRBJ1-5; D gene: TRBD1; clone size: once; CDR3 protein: CASSSPGQGQWGSNQPQHF; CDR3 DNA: TGTGCCAGCAGTTCACCCGGACAGGGGCAGTGGGGCAGCAATCAGCCCCAGCATTTT
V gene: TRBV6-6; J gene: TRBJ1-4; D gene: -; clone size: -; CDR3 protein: CASSYLREGVEKLFF; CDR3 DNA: TGTGCCAGCAGTTACCTTAGGGAGGGCGTTGAAAAACTGTTTTTT
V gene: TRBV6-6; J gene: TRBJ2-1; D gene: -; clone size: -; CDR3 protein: CASTPDYTAYNEQFF; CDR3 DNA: TGTGCCAGCACCCCGGACTACACTGCTTACAATGAGCAGTTCTTC
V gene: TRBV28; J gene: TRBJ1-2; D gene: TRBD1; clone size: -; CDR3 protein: CASSFLDTGAYGYTF; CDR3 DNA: TGTGCCAGCAGTTTCCTCGACACAGGGGCCTATGGCTACACCTTC
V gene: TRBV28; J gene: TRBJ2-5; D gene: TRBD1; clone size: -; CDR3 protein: CASSSPPDRGYETQYF; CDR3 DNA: TGTGCCAGCAGTTCACCACCTGACAGGGGTTACGAGACCCAGTACTTC
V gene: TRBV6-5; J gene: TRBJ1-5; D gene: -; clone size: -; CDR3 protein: CASSPKINQPQHF; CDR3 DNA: TGTGCCAGCAGCCCCAAAATCAATCAGCCCCAGCATTTT
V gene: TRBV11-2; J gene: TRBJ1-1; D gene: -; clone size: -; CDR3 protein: CASSLSDGNTEAFF; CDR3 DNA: TGTGCCAGCAGCCTCTCGGACGGGAACACTGAAGCTTTCTTT
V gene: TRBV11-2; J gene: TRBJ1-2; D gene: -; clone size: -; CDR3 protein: CASSWGGTPLGYTF; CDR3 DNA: TGTGCCAGCAGCTGGGGGGGAACTCCGCTAGGCTACACCTTC
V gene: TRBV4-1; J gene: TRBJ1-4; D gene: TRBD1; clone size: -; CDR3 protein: CASSQDRKDRGQREKLFF; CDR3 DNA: TGCGCCAGCAGCCAAGATAGAAAGGACAGGGGGCAGAGGGAAAAACTGTTTTTT
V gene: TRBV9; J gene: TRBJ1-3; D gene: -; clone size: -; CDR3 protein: CASSKGGTSGNTIYF; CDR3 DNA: TGTGCCAGCTCAAAGGGGGGAACGTCTGGAAACACCATATATTTT
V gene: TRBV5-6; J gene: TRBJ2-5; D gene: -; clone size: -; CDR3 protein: CASSLLWETQYF; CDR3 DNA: TGTGCCAGCAGCTTGTTGTGGGAGACCCAGTACTTC
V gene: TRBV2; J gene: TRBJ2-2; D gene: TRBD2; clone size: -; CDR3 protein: CASSTETSGISGELFF; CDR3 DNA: TGTGCCAGCAGTACTGAGACTAGCGGGATCTCCGGGGAGCTGTTTTTT
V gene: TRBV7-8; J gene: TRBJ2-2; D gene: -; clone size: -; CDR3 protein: CASSQTNTGELFF; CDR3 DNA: TGTGCCAGCAGCCAAACGAACACCGGGGAGCTGTTTTTT
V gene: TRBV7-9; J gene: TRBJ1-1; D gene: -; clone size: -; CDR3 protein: CASRAEGTGTEAFF; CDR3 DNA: TGTGCCAGCAGGGCAGAGGGGACTGGCACTGAAGCTTTCTTT
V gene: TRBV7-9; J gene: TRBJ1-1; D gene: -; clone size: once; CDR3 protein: CASSLQWNTEAFF; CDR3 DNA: TGTGCCAGCAGCTTACAATGGAACACTGAAGCTTTCTTT
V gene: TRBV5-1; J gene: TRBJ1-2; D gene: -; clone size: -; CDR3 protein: CASRPGRGTSANYGYTF; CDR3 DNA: TGCGCCAGCAGGCCGGGTCGGGGAACGTCTGCTAACTATGGCTACACCTTC
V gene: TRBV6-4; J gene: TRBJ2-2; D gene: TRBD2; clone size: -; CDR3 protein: CASSLAGGTSVTGELFF; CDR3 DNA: TGTGCCAGCAGCTTGGCTGGCGGGACTAGCGTCACCGGGGAGCTGTTTTTT
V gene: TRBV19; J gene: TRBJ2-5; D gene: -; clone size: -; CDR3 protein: CASSMRGTLDSETQYF; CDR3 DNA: TGTGCCAGTAGTATGCGAGGGACATTGGATTCGGAGACCCAGTACTTC
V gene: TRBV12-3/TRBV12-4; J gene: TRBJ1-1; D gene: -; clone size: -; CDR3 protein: CASSWGQTEAFF; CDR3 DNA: TGTGCCAGCAGTTGGGGCCAGACTGAAGCTTTCTTT
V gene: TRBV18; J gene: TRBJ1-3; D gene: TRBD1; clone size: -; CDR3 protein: CASSGTGNGNTIYF; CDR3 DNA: TGTGCCAGCTCCGGGACAGGGAACGGAAACACCATATATTTT
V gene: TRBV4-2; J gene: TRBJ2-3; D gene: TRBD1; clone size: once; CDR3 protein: CASSQVLRQGPDTQYF; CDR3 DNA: TGTGCCAGCAGCCAAGTCCTAAGACAGGGGCCAGATACGCAGTATTTT
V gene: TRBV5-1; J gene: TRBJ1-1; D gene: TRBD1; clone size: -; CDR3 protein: CASSLVGRGHTEAFF; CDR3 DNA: TGCGCCAGCAGCTTGGTGGGGAGGGGGCACACTGAAGCTTTCTTT